This TCR beta chain was identified in a study of blood T cell repertoires in COVID-19. The wider study: The samples span acute and convalescent COVID-19 from the United States, Italy and Spain. PBMCs, B-cell-depleted T cells, or T cells provided the cDNA or gDNA that made up the material.

V lost 3 bases to trimming and J lost 6 bases, with 8 bases between them. Germline V lookup: CDR1 LNHDA, CDR2 SQIVND (reference sequence). The CDR3 contains 12 residues. In the source study's methods: Scientists estimated how many nucleated cells there were by amplifying reference gene primers. The repertoire was sequenced with immunoSEQ multiplex PCR; TCRdb's copy has only in-frame clones and lacks some. Clone size and V and J calls were adopted from that table, with D and trimming inferred from the DNA. The data show tens of thousands of clones, roughly 87% seen once. The receptor's source is a man between 60 and 75 years old with active COVID-19. Sequenced sample: peripheral blood. V is TRBV19 and J is TRBJ1-2, with a weak D call TRBD1 (6 bases). DNA of the CDR3: TGTGCCAGTAGTATCCACAGGGATGGCTACACCTTC. Residues: CASSIHRDGYTF.